This entry describes one TCR beta chain. As yet, its antigen is unknown. Looked up from germline, CDR1 is SGHTA and CDR2 is FQGNSA. With 5 bases removed from V and 6 bases from J, the gap between germline ends came to 17 bases. The CDR3 totals 14 residues. These data belong to a study of PD-1 blockade in classical Hodgkin lymphoma. The study, taken as a whole, reports: Nivolumab initiated under 1 year post-ASCT led to patient exclusion. Baseline diversity was lower in partial responders and progressors than complete responders. Reports described newly diagnosed patients as having lower baseline TCR diversity than healthy donors.

Using immunoSEQ multiplex PCR, the repertoire was profiled, and TCRdb retains in-frame clones only, with some absent. The table lists tens of thousands of clones, roughly 78% of them singletons, with roughly 13% in the top ten. Relapse was seen in all patients after autologous stem cell transplantation, and brentuximab vedotin exposure was variable. This chain joins TRBV7-2 and TRBJ2-7, with D possibly being TRBD2 (6 bases). The TCR comes from a human donor with classical Hodgkin lymphoma. The sequencing used peripheral blood mononuclear cells (PBMCs), collected at baseline. The CDR3 sequence is CASSRSLGGGEQYF. The CDR3 coding sequence is TGTGCCAGCAGCCGATCACTCGGGGGAGGCGAGCAGTACTTC.